This T cell receptor beta chain stems from a study of blood T cell repertoires in COVID-19. Background on the study: COVID-19 samples collected from the United States, Italy and Spain covered acute and convalescent phases.

This CDR3 has 15 amino acids. Per the germline V gene, CDR1 is SEHNR and CDR2 is FQNEAQ (reference sequence). J was trimmed by 6 bases and V by 5 bases; bases with no gene match: 7. Produced via immunoSEQ multiplex PCR; TCRdb's table is partial and in-frame only. The profile covers 55,000 to 80,000 clones, with about 88% appearing a single time and approximately 7.4% taken by the ten largest. The sequencing sample was made of peripheral blood. The V and J genes are TRBV7-9 and TRBJ1-6, with 7 bases identical to TRBD1. This clonotype was sampled from a man aged 50 or older with active COVID-19. CDR3 sequence reads: CASSVDRAGNSPLHF. The CDR3 DNA reads as TGTGCCAGCAGCGTAGACAGGGCTGGTAATTCACCCCTCCACTTT.